This T cell receptor beta chain was identified during a study of early T cells in non-severe SARS-CoV-2 infection. Study overall: Unsorted whole blood bulk RNA was sequenced, with unpaired chains. General study results and limits: Missing private and CD4 specificities, VDJdb matching favored anti-spike CD8 responses.

The TCR library protocol attached unique molecular identifiers to the individual cDNA molecules. TCRdb reprocessed the 5' RACE reads with MiXCR, giving one entry per CDR3 protein. The profile shows roughly 56,000 distinct CDR3 sequences, approximately 15% of them singletons. Worth noting for this clonotype: Its matching antigen is unknown.

The germline V gene has CDR1 SGDLS and CDR2 YYNGEE. V dropped 0 bases and J dropped 2; count of bases not matched to a gene: 2. The CDR3 is 15 residues long. The genes are TRBV9 and TRBJ2-7; 10 bases line up with TRBD1. The source of this sequence is an adult who was a healthcare worker with PCR-confirmed SARS-CoV-2 infection or an uninfected control (not recorded which). The sample in question was whole blood, obtained at baseline. This CDR3 is CASSVEGQGAYEQYF. The CDR3 DNA reads as TGTGCCAGCAGCGTAGAAGGACAGGGGGCCTACGAGCAGTACTTC.